This is a list of T cell receptor beta chains from one sample in a study of blood T cell repertoires in COVID-19. Profiling relied on immunoSEQ multiplex PCR, and the TCRdb table lists in-frame clones only, not all of them. The sample consists of about 210,000 clones, about 91% of them appearing once. Sequenced: PBMCs or T cells enriched from blood (not recorded which). These receptors were collected from a woman in her thirties or forties with acute COVID-19. Each CDR3 is given with its conserved first and last residue. D genes are given only for firm matches. Part of the rows lack a size; the others show once, few, many or a class for expanded clones.

TRBV7-9	TRBD1	once	TRBJ1-2	CASSLGTDHGYTF	TGTGCCAGCAGCCTCGGGACAGATCATGGCTACACCTTC
TRBV5-8	-	few	TRBJ1-5	CASSWTDSNQPQHF	TGTGCCAGCAGCTGGACAGATAGCAATCAGCCCCAGCATTTT
TRBV9	TRBD1	-	TRBJ1-2	CASSGMDRGLYGYTF	TGTGCCAGCAGCGGGATGGACAGGGGGCTCTATGGCTACACCTTC
TRBV4-3	-	-	TRBJ1-5	CASSEQVNQPQHF	TGCGCCAGCAGCGAACAGGTAAATCAGCCCCAGCATTTT
TRBV5-4	TRBD2	-	TRBJ2-5	CASSPGLGFGETQYF	TGTGCCAGCAGCCCGGGACTAGGGTTTGGAGAGACCCAGTACTTC
TRBV5-1	-	-	TRBJ2-3	CASNRDFTDTQYF	TGCGCCAGCAACCGGGACTTCACAGATACGCAGTATTTT
TRBV7-2	-	-	TRBJ1-1	CAYGRGANTEAFF	TGTGCCTACGGCCGGGGGGCGAACACTGAAGCTTTCTTT
TRBV7-9	-	-	TRBJ1-1	CASSPRGGPNTEAFF	TGTGCCAGCAGTCCCAGAGGGGGACCGAACACTGAAGCTTTCTTT
TRBV21-1	-	-	TRBJ2-5	CASSERRTQETQYF	TGTGCCAGCAGCGAACGGAGAACTCAAGAGACCCAGTACTTC
TRBV4-2	TRBD1	-	TRBJ2-1	CASSQEGQGTYNEQFF	TGTGCCAGCAGCCAAGAGGGACAGGGCACCTACAATGAGCAGTTCTTC
TRBV7-2	TRBD2	-	TRBJ2-1	CASSLGLAGVNEQFF	TGTGCCAGCAGCCTTGGACTAGCGGGGGTAAATGAGCAGTTCTTC
TRBV2	TRBD1	-	TRBJ2-5	CASRDTGTGGETQYF	TGTGCCAGCAGGGATACCGGGACAGGGGGCGAGACCCAGTACTTC
TRBV29-1	TRBD1	-	TRBJ1-2	CSVSLRTGEYGYTF	TGCAGCGTTAGCCTCCGGACAGGCGAATATGGCTACACCTTC
TRBV6-2/TRBV6-3	TRBD2	once	TRBJ2-3	CASSSRSTSGAGSDTQYF	TGTGCCAGCAGCTCCAGATCGACTAGCGGAGCGGGGTCAGATACGCAGTATTTT
TRBV12-5	-	-	TRBJ1-5	CASGLATDGNQPQHF	TGTGCTAGTGGTTTGGCAACTGACGGGAATCAGCCCCAGCATTTT
TRBV3-1/TRBV3-2	-	-	TRBJ1-1	CASSRSTGEDEAFF	TGTGCCAGCAGCCGATCGACAGGAGAAGATGAAGCTTTCTTT
TRBV7-2	-	-	TRBJ1-1	CASSLVRSHEAFF	TGTGCCAGCAGCTTAGTCCGGTCCCATGAAGCTTTCTTT
TRBV5-4	TRBD2	-	TRBJ2-2	CASNPTSGGLNTGELFF	TGTGCCAGCAACCCGACTAGCGGGGGGCTGAACACCGGGGAGCTGTTTTTT
TRBV3-1/TRBV3-2	-	once	TRBJ2-5	CASSTRDSRETQYF	TGTGCCAGCAGCACCAGGGACTCCAGAGAGACCCAGTACTTC
TRBV6-5	-	-	TRBJ1-3	CASSGGGAHGNTIYF	TGTGCCAGCTCCGGTGGGGGGGCGCATGGAAACACCATATATTTT
TRBV27	TRBD1	-	TRBJ1-6	CASSFFRGQSPLHF	TGTGCCAGCAGTTTTTTCAGGGGGCAATCACCCCTCCACTTT
TRBV5-1	-	-	TRBJ1-4	CASSGQGIATNEKLFF	TGCGCCAGCAGCGGGCAGGGGATAGCAACTAATGAAAAACTGTTTTTT
TRBV7-8	TRBD2	-	TRBJ2-2	CASSLVIAGGNGELFF	TGTGCCAGCAGCTTAGTGATAGCGGGAGGTAACGGGGAGCTGTTTTTT
TRBV29-1	-	many	TRBJ2-7	CSVETSWWQYF	TGCAGCGTTGAAACTAGCTGGTGGCAGTACTTC
TRBV5-1	TRBD2	-	TRBJ2-7	CASSGTSGGYEQYF	TGCGCCAGCAGCGGGACTAGCGGGGGCTACGAGCAGTACTTC
TRBV3-1/TRBV3-2	TRBD2	-	TRBJ2-7	CASSRSGGAGEQYF	TGTGCCAGCAGCCGCAGCGGGGGGGCAGGCGAGCAGTACTTC
TRBV30	TRBD1	-	TRBJ1-6	CAWSDTGAGNSPLHF	TGTGCCTGGAGCGACACAGGGGCTGGGAATTCACCCCTCCACTTT
TRBV19	TRBD1	-	TRBJ2-6	CASSIGRGLSGANVLTF	TGTGCCAGTAGTATTGGCAGGGGGCTCTCCGGGGCCAACGTCCTGACTTTC
TRBV5-4	TRBD1	few	TRBJ1-2	CASNPTGGVNYGYTF	TGTGCCAGCAACCCGACAGGGGGAGTTAACTATGGCTACACCTTC
TRBV30	TRBD1	-	TRBJ1-6	CAWRTTGGVYGRKDSPLHF	TGTGCCTGGAGGACGACAGGGGGCGTTTATGGAAGAAAGGATTCACCCCTCCACTTT
TRBV7-2	-	-	TRBJ1-2	CASSLLGRNYGYTF	TGTGCCAGCAGCTTACTCGGGAGAAACTATGGCTACACCTTC
TRBV12-3/TRBV12-4	-	-	TRBJ2-5	CASSRDKEETQYF	TGTGCCAGCAGTCGGGACAAGGAAGAGACCCAGTACTTC
TRBV5-5	TRBD1	-	TRBJ1-1	CASSLSQGARAEAFF	TGTGCCAGCAGCTTGTCACAGGGGGCAAGGGCTGAAGCTTTCTTT
TRBV7-2	-	-	TRBJ2-5	CASSLKGGKETQYF	TGTGCCAGCAGCCTAAAAGGGGGTAAGGAGACCCAGTACTTC
TRBV2	TRBD1	-	TRBJ1-5	CASRDRVQNQPQHF	TGTGCCAGCAGAGACAGGGTTCAGAATCAGCCCCAGCATTTT
TRBV28	-	-	TRBJ1-2	CASSLDRARGYTF	TGTGCCAGCAGTTTGGATCGTGCTAGGGGCTACACCTTC
TRBV27	TRBD2	-	TRBJ2-2	CASGLRTSGNTGELFF	TGTGCCAGCGGACTTCGGACTAGCGGGAACACCGGGGAGCTGTTTTTT
TRBV5-1	-	once	TRBJ1-3	CASSLDGSSGNTIYF	TGCGCCAGCAGCTTGGACGGTTCCTCTGGAAACACCATATATTTT
TRBV19	-	-	TRBJ1-2	CASRTGDGYTF	TGTGCCAGTAGGACAGGAGATGGCTACACCTTC
TRBV19	-	-	TRBJ1-5	CASSPTGGQQPQHF	TGTGCCAGTAGCCCTACCGGCGGTCAACAGCCCCAGCATTTT
TRBV9	-	-	TRBJ1-2	CASGYRAYGYTF	TGTGCCAGCGGGTACAGGGCCTATGGCTACACCTTC
TRBV10-1	TRBD1	few	TRBJ1-1	CASSDFGQGDTEAFF	TGCGCCAGCAGTGATTTTGGACAGGGGGATACTGAAGCTTTCTTT
TRBV29-1	-	-	TRBJ1-4	CSARSRNEKLFF	TGCAGCGCCCGGAGTAGAAATGAAAAACTGTTTTTT
TRBV3-1/TRBV3-2	TRBD1	-	TRBJ1-2	CASSQGVAGTGGRGYTF	TGTGCCAGCAGCCAAGGCGTGGCCGGGACAGGGGGCCGCGGCTACACCTTC
TRBV9	-	-	TRBJ1-5	CASGTEGQPQHF	TGTGCCAGCGGGACGGAGGGACAGCCCCAGCATTTT
TRBV29-1	-	-	TRBJ2-2	CSVVPGAGTGELFF	TGCAGCGTTGTTCCCGGTGCCGGCACCGGGGAGCTGTTTTTT
TRBV3-1/TRBV3-2	TRBD1	-	TRBJ1-6	CASSPWGQGEGPLHF	TGTGCCAGCAGCCCCTGGGGACAGGGGGAGGGACCCCTCCACTTT
TRBV6-2/TRBV6-3	TRBD2	-	TRBJ2-1	CASSYQPAGMYNEQFF	TGTGCCAGCAGTTACCAGCCAGCGGGGATGTACAATGAGCAGTTCTTC
TRBV6-5	-	-	TRBJ2-5	CASSRAGGTQYF	TGTGCCAGCAGTAGAGCCGGGGGGACCCAGTACTTC
TRBV5-4	TRBD2	-	TRBJ2-2	CASSWGTSLNTGELFF	TGTGCCAGCAGCTGGGGGACTAGCTTGAACACCGGGGAGCTGTTTTTT
TRBV19	-	-	TRBJ1-1	CASSITGGGEAFF	TGTGCCAGTAGTATTACGGGGGGAGGTGAAGCTTTCTTT
TRBV29-1	-	-	TRBJ1-1	CSAGAGNTEAFF	TGCAGCGCAGGGGCAGGGAACACTGAAGCTTTCTTT
TRBV11-3	-	-	TRBJ1-1	CASSSMGGLNTEAFF	TGTGCCAGCAGCTCCATGGGGGGGTTGAACACTGAAGCTTTCTTT
TRBV6-2/TRBV6-3	-	-	TRBJ2-7	CASSLPTRAEQYF	TGTGCCAGCAGCCTTCCGACTAGGGCCGAGCAGTACTTC